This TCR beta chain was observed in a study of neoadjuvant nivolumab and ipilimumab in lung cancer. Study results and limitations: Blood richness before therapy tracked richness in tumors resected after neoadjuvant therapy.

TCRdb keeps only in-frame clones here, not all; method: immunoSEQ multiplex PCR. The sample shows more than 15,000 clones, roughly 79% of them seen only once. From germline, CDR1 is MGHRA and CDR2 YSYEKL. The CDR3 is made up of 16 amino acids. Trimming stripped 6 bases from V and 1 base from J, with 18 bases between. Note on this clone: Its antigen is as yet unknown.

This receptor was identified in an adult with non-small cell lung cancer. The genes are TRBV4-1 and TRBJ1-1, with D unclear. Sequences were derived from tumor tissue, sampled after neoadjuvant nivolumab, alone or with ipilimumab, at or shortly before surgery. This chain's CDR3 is CASSQSGAKGNTEAFF. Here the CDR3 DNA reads TGCGCCAGCAGTCAATCCGGCGCAAAGGGGAACACTGAAGCTTTCTTT.